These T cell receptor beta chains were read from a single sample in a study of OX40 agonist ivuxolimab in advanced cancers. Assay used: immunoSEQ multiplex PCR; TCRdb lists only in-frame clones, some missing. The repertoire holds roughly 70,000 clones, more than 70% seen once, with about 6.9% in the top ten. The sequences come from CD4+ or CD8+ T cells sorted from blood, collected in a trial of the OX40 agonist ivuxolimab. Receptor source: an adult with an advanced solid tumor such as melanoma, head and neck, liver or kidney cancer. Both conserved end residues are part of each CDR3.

CASSRGTPPYEQYF,TRBJ2-7,TRBV7-9
CASSTQANTEAFF,TRBJ1-1,TRBV27
CASKELGRGSGELFF,TRBJ2-2,TRBV19
CASSLGQGQPQHF,TRBJ1-5,TRBV5-4
CASSFGAGGDTDTQYF,TRBJ2-3,TRBV7-3
CASSLRVLQSDTEAFF,TRBJ1-1,TRBV7-6
CASSLQGPYNEQFF,TRBJ2-1,TRBV7-8
CASSLRTSSYNEQFF,TRBJ2-1,TRBV5-4
CAWSAPARRSYEQYF,-,TRBV30
CASSTDRGQDNEQFF,TRBJ2-1,TRBV27
CASSPASNTGELFF,TRBJ2-2,TRBV18
CASSLASNQPQHF,TRBJ1-5,TRBV5-6
CAWRPPGRAATEAFF,TRBJ1-1,TRBV30
CASSSDSSSTEAFF,TRBJ1-1,TRBV6-6
CASSEVPTLYLNEKLFF,TRBJ1-4,TRBV14
CASSPSGGPPAGANVLTF,TRBJ2-6,TRBV9
CAAPAATNEKLFF,TRBJ1-4,TRBV30
CASGRQVYGYTF,TRBJ1-2,TRBV6-5
CASSQGTTNEKLFF,TRBJ1-4,TRBV11-2
CASSLRSGTPYNEQFF,TRBJ2-1,TRBV27
CASRRGAGELFF,TRBJ2-2,TRBV19
CASSRPRNEQYF,TRBJ2-7,TRBV6-5
CAWRRGILSGYTF,TRBJ1-2,TRBV30
CASSLRIGELFF,TRBJ2-2,TRBV7-3
CASSVVAGRGAEAFF,TRBJ1-1,TRBV9
CASSVFGTGIYGYTF,TRBJ1-2,TRBV2
CASSQGVSQPQHF,TRBJ1-5,TRBV19
CAWDRRGSTEAFF,TRBJ1-1,TRBV30
CASSLVDRLGDTEAFF,TRBJ1-1,TRBV5-6
CASSLSVTDTQYF,TRBJ2-3,TRBV4-1
CASRLGQGIYNEQFF,TRBJ2-1,TRBV7-9
CAWRSPGGANYGYTF,TRBJ1-2,TRBV30
CASSPNNGQYF,TRBJ2-7,TRBV21-1
CASIGRPRTEAFF,TRBJ1-1,TRBV11-1
CASSYRTPRGRTEAFF,TRBJ1-1,TRBV6-5
CASSLGGGEQYF,TRBJ2-7,TRBV27
CASSFRDVEQYF,TRBJ2-7,TRBV7-9
CASSPQTGGAGTEAFF,TRBJ1-1,TRBV27
CASSLSDRAGNTIYF,TRBJ1-3,TRBV18
CASSLALDTYNEQFF,TRBJ2-1,TRBV7-9
CASSPLGEYDEQYF,TRBJ2-7,TRBV7-7